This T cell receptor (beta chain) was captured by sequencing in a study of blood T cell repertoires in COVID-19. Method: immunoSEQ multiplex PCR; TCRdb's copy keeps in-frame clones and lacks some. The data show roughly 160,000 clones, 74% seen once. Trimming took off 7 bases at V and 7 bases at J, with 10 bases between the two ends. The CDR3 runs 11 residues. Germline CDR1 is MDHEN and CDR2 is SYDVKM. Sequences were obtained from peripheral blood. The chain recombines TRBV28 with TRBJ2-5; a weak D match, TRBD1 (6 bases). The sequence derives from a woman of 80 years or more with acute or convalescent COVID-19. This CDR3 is CASTRGGTQYF. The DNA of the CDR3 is TGTGCCAGCACCAGGGGTGGGACCCAGTACTTC.